This entry lists 18 T cell receptor beta chains sequenced from one sample in a study of blood T cell repertoires in COVID-19. Generated by immunoSEQ multiplex PCR, the TCRdb table keeps only in-frame clones and is missing some. Of about 110,000 clones in the sample, over 70% were seen once. Sample: peripheral blood. All receptors derive from a woman aged 70 to 79 with acute or convalescent COVID-19.

V gene TRBV11-2 combines with J gene TRBJ1-4, with 7 nucleotides matching TRBD1. CDR3 length: 14 residues. Germline CDR1 and CDR2: SGHAT and FQNNGV. V lost 4 bases, J lost 4 bases, and 3 bases stayed unmatched. Written as DNA, the CDR3 is TGTGCCAGCAGCTCGACAGGGCGTAATGAAAAACTGTTTTTT. This encodes CASSSTGRNEKLFF.

The chain couples TRBV12-5 to TRBJ1-1, with unresolved D. This CDR3 is built from 15 residues. V lost 1 base, J lost 0 bases, and 9 bases lay in between. The germline gives CDR1 LGHNT, CDR2 FRNRAP. CDR3 sequence: CASGLDGRMNTEAFF. CDR3 DNA: TGTGCTAGTGGTTTGGACGGCAGGATGAACACTGAAGCTTTCTTT.

The V call is TRBV19, the J call TRBJ1-2, with 11 positions matching TRBD1. The length of the CDR3 is 16 residues. The junction had 6 bases not matched to a gene; V was cut back by 4 bases and J by 2 bases. Germline assignment: CDR1 LNHDA and CDR2 SQIVND (reference sequence). The CDR3: CASSKGTGGPNYGYTF. In DNA, the CDR3 is TGTGCCAGTAGTAAGGGGACAGGGGGGCCAAACTATGGCTACACCTTC.

The chain carries TRBV6-4 and TRBJ2-1; 7 bases fit TRBD2. The CDR3 consists of 15 residues. The V gene end was trimmed by 6 bases and the J gene end by 0 bases; junction bases not matched to a gene: 5. Germline V gene sequence: CDR1 MRHNA, CDR2 SNTAGT. CDR3 region: CASRLADFSYNEQFF. DNA for the CDR3: TGTGCCAGCAGGCTAGCGGATTTCTCCTACAATGAGCAGTTCTTC.

The chain links TRBV10-3 to TRBJ2-5, with 8 bases aligning to TRBD2. The CDR3 is 11 amino acids. Germline-derived CDR1 and CDR2 are ENHRY and SYGVKD. The V and J ends lost 11 bases and 5 bases, in that order; junction bases with no gene match: 4. CDR3 residues: CACGGTETQYF. CDR3 coding DNA: TGTGCCTGCGGGGGGACGGAGACCCAGTACTTC.

The genes are TRBV4-2 and TRBJ2-1; D is perhaps TRBD2 (5 bases). Trimming pared 0 bases from V and 9 bases from J, leaving 9 bases between. The CDR3 totals 13 residues. CDR1 and CDR2 from the germline V gene are LGHNA and YNFKEQ. CDR3 loop: CASSQELVVEQFF. The CDR3 DNA reads as TGTGCCAGCAGCCAAGAACTAGTGGTTGAGCAGTTCTTC.

Only a few counts were recorded for this clone. The J gene is TRBJ2-7, the V gene TRBV2; the match to TRBD2 covers 7 bases. Germline V gene data show CDR1 as SNHLY and CDR2 as FYNNEI. The CDR3 consists of 14 residues. The trim removed 5 bases at V and 3 bases at J, leaving 7 bases unmatched. This CDR3 reads CASSRDYQVYEQYF. The DNA of the CDR3 is TGTGCCAGCAGTCGGGACTACCAGGTCTACGAGCAGTACTTC.

This CDR3 reads CASSFRDEQYF. The CDR3 DNA is TGTGCCAGCAGTTTCCGGGACGAGCAGTACTTC. The chain couples TRBV12-3 or TRBV12-4 to TRBJ2-7; unclear D gene. Between the trimmed V and J ends, which lost 3 bases and 5 bases, there was a span of 5 bases. CDR3 length: 11 amino acids.

As to this clone: This same CDR3 is encoded by further DNA sequences in the sample. This chain links TRBV7-9 with TRBJ2-7; 7 bases fit TRBD2. Germline V gives CDR1 SEHNR, CDR2 FQNEAQ (reference sequence). Losses at the gene ends were 5 bases for V and 2 bases for J; bases not matched to a gene: 6. The CDR3 length is 14 residues. This chain's CDR3 is CASSLSGGAYEQYF. The CDR3 DNA follows: TGTGCCAGCAGCCTCTCGGGGGGAGCCTACGAGCAGTACTTC.

This chain connects TRBV5-1 to TRBJ2-7; 8 bases line up with TRBD2. Germline-derived CDR1 and CDR2 are SGHRS and YFSETQ. With 0 bases clipped from V and 6 bases from J, the junction kept 8 bases outside the gene matches. The CDR3 covers 15 residues. The CDR3 DNA is TGCGCCAGCAGCTTGGACGCGGGGGGATCTGGCGAGCAGTACTTC. This codes for CASSLDAGGSGEQYF.

The sample holds a few counts of this clone. The chain uses TRBV14 and TRBJ2-3; D gene unclear. This CDR3 contains 13 residues. The germline V gene has CDR1 SGHDN and CDR2 FVKESK. V shed 5 bases and J shed 6 bases, with 12 bases lying between them. This CDR3 is CASSFSEMDTQYF. Written as DNA, the CDR3 is TGTGCCAGCAGCTTCAGCGAGATGGATACGCAGTATTTT.

The table lists this clone with a few counts. This rearrangement joins TRBV19 to TRBJ1-1; TRBD1 matches at 7 bases. Trimming cost V 8 bases and J 3 bases; bases outside gene matches: 6. In germline, CDR1 is LNHDA, CDR2 SQIVND (reference sequence). The CDR3 loop spans 13 amino acids. The CDR3, as DNA: TGTGCCAGTGGTACCACAGGGGACACTGAAGCTTTCTTT. Translated, it gives CASGTTGDTEAFF.

The J gene is TRBJ1-4, the V gene TRBV11-2; D ambiguous. CDR1 SGHAT and CDR2 FQNNGV come from the germline V gene. This CDR3 spans 12 amino acids. Trimming shortened V by 5 bases and J by 7 bases, and 8 bases separated the two germline ends. The chain's CDR3 is CASSPNVEKLFF. The CDR3 DNA follows: TGTGCCAGCAGCCCAAATGTTGAAAAACTGTTTTTT.

V is TRBV4-1 and J is TRBJ1-1; 10 bases fit TRBD1. V lost 0 bases, J lost 0 bases, and 10 bases stayed unmatched. The CDR3 contains 19 residues. CDR1 is MGHRA, CDR2 YSYEKL, per germline. CDR3 sequence (DNA): TGCGCCAGCAGCCAAGATAGTTCGGGACAGGGGATCGTGAACACTGAAGCTTTCTTT. Translating gives CASSQDSSGQGIVNTEAFF.

The rearrangement uses TRBV7-2 and TRBJ2-3; D is possibly TRBD1 (5 bases). Trimming pared 6 bases from V and 2 bases from J, leaving 12 bases between. Looked up from germline, CDR1 is SGHTA and CDR2 is FQGNSA. The CDR3 covers 14 residues. The CDR3 bases are TGTGCCAGCAGACTAAGACAGTACACAGATACGCAGTATTTT. This sequence encodes CASRLRQYTDTQYF.

This clone came up once. The genes are TRBV4-1 and TRBJ1-3; D perhaps matches TRBD1 (5 bases). Trimming removed 0 bases from V and 0 bases from J, with 12 bases in between. Germline V CDR1 and CDR2: MGHRA, YSYEKL. CDR3 length equals 17 residues. The CDR3 region is CASSQEGPTRSGNTIYF. In DNA form, the CDR3 reads TGCGCCAGCAGCCAAGAGGGGCCCACACGCTCTGGAAACACCATATATTTT.

The chain employs TRBV19 and TRBJ1-1, with D possibly matching TRBD1 (5 bases). The germline CDR1 and CDR2 sequences are LNHDA and SQIVND (reference sequence). The V end lost 3 bases, the J end lost 11 bases, and 19 bases lay between the germline ends. This CDR3 region has 14 residues. The CDR3 reads CASSMSGTNEVAFF. DNA of the CDR3: TGTGCCAGTAGTATGTCCGGGACTAATGAGGTGGCTTTCTTT.

The chain joins TRBV2 to TRBJ1-3; D may be TRBD1 (5 bases). CDR1 is SNHLY, CDR2 FYNNEI, per germline. Trimming took off 1 base at V and 4 bases at J, with 11 bases between the two ends. The CDR3 contains 15 residues. The CDR3 loop is CASSEGPQGGNTIYF. CDR3 bases: TGTGCCAGCAGTGAAGGGCCCCAGGGAGGAAACACCATATATTTT. Using reference TRBV2 and TRBJ1-3 for the parts outside the CDR3, the full variable domain is EPEVTQTPSHQVTQMGQEVILRCVPISNHLYFYWYRQILGQKVEFLVSFYNNEISEKSEIFDDQFSVERPDGSNFTLKIRSTKLEDSAMYFCASSEGPQGGNTIYFGEGSWLTVV.